These 14 T cell receptor beta chains share one sample of origin, sequenced in a study of cytomegalovirus exposure and HLA in healthy donors. The study ran its PCR with 60 Vbeta and 13 Jbeta primers. Profiling relied on immunoSEQ multiplex PCR, and the TCRdb table lists in-frame clones only, not all of them. The sample has 200,000 to 250,000 clones, roughly four fifths seen once. Sequencing input: PBMCs. The receptors derive from a woman aged 55-75 years in good health and CMV-seropositive.

This clone occurred a few times. An end of the junction differs from the germline gene, which may be a read error. This sequence joins TRBV7-9 and TRBJ2-1, with 9 bases fitting TRBD2. CDR1 is SEHNR, CDR2 FQNEAQ, per germline (reference sequence). CDR3 length: 17 residues. The CDR3 is CSSSLGLAGAPYNEQFF. CDR3 nucleotide sequence: TGTTCCAGCAGCTTAGGGTTAGCGGGAGCACCATACAATGAGCAGTTCTTC.

J is TRBJ2-5 and V is TRBV29-1; 7 positions match TRBD1. V was pared by 6 bases and J by 5 bases, with 6 bases of the junction left unmatched. Germline-derived CDR1 and CDR2 are SQVTM and ANQGSEA. The CDR3 has 12 residues. CDR3 loop: CSVRRGLETQYF. As DNA, the CDR3 is TGCAGCGTCCGAAGGGGGCTGGAGACCCAGTACTTC.

This chain connects TRBV7-9 to TRBJ2-2; perhaps TRBD1 as D (5 bases). Germline V lookup: CDR1 SEHNR, CDR2 FQNEAQ (reference sequence). The CDR3 has 16 residues. V was shortened by 3 bases and J by 5 bases, with 16 bases between the two germline ends. For the CDR3, the DNA is TGTGCCAGCAGCTTCCTTGGGGCTACTCAGACCGGGGAGCTGTTTTTT. This translates into CASSFLGATQTGELFF.

The chain couples TRBV28 to TRBJ1-4, with unresolved D. V was cut by 5 bases and J by 11 bases, with 12 bases left in between. CDR1 MDHEN and CDR2 SYDVKM come from the germline V gene. The CDR3 has 12 residues. Written as DNA, the CDR3 is TGTGCCAGCAGTCCCCCCCGAGGGAAACTGTTTTTT. The encoded protein is CASSPPRGKLFF.

CDR3 coding DNA: TGTGCCAGCAGCCAAATACAGGGCTTCGAGCAGTACTTC. As protein: CASSQIQGFEQYF. This sequence joins TRBV11-2 and TRBJ2-7; D is possibly TRBD1 (6 bases). The CDR3 is 13 amino acids. Trimming left V 5 bases short and J 6 bases short, with 14 bases between. Germline CDR1 SGHAT, CDR2 FQNNGV.

The rearrangement uses TRBV4-1 and TRBJ1-1; D call uncertain. The V gene lost 0 bases and the J gene lost 1 base, with 9 bases spanning the gap. This CDR3 region has 15 residues. From germline, CDR1 is MGHRA and CDR2 YSYEKL. In nucleotides, the CDR3 is TGCGCCAGCAGCCAAGACAGCTGGAGGAACACTGAAGCTTTCTTT. It encodes CASSQDSWRNTEAFF.

This clone showed up just once. The chain combines TRBV5-1 with TRBJ2-2; 11 bases line up with TRBD2. This CDR3 is 14 amino acids long. Germline CDR1 and CDR2: SGHRS and YFSETQ. Trimming took 4 bases from V and 8 from J; bases not matched to a gene: 4. The CDR3: CASSRLAGPGELFF. DNA of the CDR3: TGCGCCAGCAGCCGACTAGCGGGGCCGGGGGAGCTGTTTTTT.

CDR3 nucleotide sequence: TGTGCCAGCAGCCTTGGACAGTACACTGAAGCTTTCTTT. It yields the protein CASSLGQYTEAFF. V gene TRBV7-9 combines with J gene TRBJ1-1, with TRBD1 as a possible D gene (6 bases). Germline CDR1 SEHNR, CDR2 FQNEAQ (reference sequence). Trimming removed 5 bases at V and 3 bases at J, with 10 bases between. CDR3 length: 13 residues.

The rearrangement links TRBV6-1 to TRBJ2-5; 8 positions match TRBD1. Germline lookup yields CDR1 MNHNS and CDR2 SASEGT. After removal of 1 base from V and 1 base from J, the junction contained 8 bases not matched to a gene. CDR3 length: 17 residues. CDR3 sequence (DNA): TGTGCCAGCAGTGAAGACCCCCTGGACAGGGCCCAAGAGACCCAGTACTTC. The encoded protein is CASSEDPLDRAQETQYF.

For this clone: Relative to the germline gene, one junction end is altered; a read error may explain this. This chain uses TRBV7-9 with TRBJ2-2; D possibly corresponds to TRBD2 (6 bases). The CDR3 loop spans 16 amino acids. Germline values: CDR1 SEHNR, CDR2 FQNEAQ (reference sequence). CDR3 residues: CASSLPTGANTGGLFF. The CDR3 DNA reads as TGTGCCAGCAGCTTACCTACGGGAGCGAACACCGGGGGGCTGTTTTTT. Full variable domain (rest looked up from reference TRBV7-9 and TRBJ2-2): DTGVSQNPRHKITKRGQNVTFRCDPISEHNRLYWYRQTLGQGPEFLTYFQNEAQLEKSRLLSDRFSAERPKGSFSTLEIQRTEQGDSAMYLCASSLPTGANTGGLFFGEGSRLTVL.

Comment on this clone: The same CDR3 also results from other DNA sequences found in this sample. V usage is TRBV5-1 and J usage is TRBJ1-1; possibly TRBD1 for D (5 bases). V lost 0 bases and J lost 0, with 9 bases in between. The length of the CDR3 is 15 residues. Looked up from germline, CDR1 is SGHRS and CDR2 is YFSETQ. The CDR3 loop is CASSLEPGMNTEAFF. In DNA form, the CDR3 reads TGCGCCAGCAGCTTGGAGCCAGGGATGAACACTGAAGCTTTCTTT.

The chain uses TRBV4-2 and TRBJ2-4, with 12 nucleotides matching TRBD2. The CDR3 consists of 16 residues. The V and J ends lost 5 bases and 5 bases, in that order; junction bases with no gene match: 7. Germline-derived CDR1 and CDR2 are LGHNA and YNFKEQ. CDR3 residues: CASSSSGRGGENIQYF. For the CDR3, the DNA is TGTGCCAGCAGCTCTAGCGGGAGGGGGGGCGAAAACATTCAGTACTTC.

The chain is built from TRBV7-2 and TRBJ2-1; 11 bases are a match to TRBD2. This CDR3 spans 16 amino acids. J gave up 2 bases and V 8 bases, and 8 bases lay outside the gene matches. CDR1 SGHTA and CDR2 FQGNSA come from the germline V gene. The CDR3 DNA reads as TGTGCCAGCCCCGAGGAGGGACTAGCGGCCTACAATGAGCAGTTCTTC. Amino acid sequence: CASPEEGLAAYNEQFF.

The J gene is TRBJ2-3, the V gene TRBV28, with 8 positions matching TRBD2. The trim removed 4 bases at V and 1 base at J, leaving 7 bases unmatched. CDR1 is MDHEN and CDR2 is SYDVKM in the germline V gene. CDR3 length equals 16 residues. The CDR3 bases are TGTGCCAGCAGTTCCCCGGGAGGGGGTGGCACAGATACGCAGTATTTT. Translation gives CASSSPGGGGTDTQYF.